The rows below give T cell receptor beta chains drawn from one sample of a study of blood T cell repertoires in COVID-19. Here immunoSEQ multiplex PCR was the method, and the copy in TCRdb shows in-frame clones only, minus some. The data show about 130,000 clones, about 70% seen once. The sequencing input was peripheral blood. These TCRs come from a woman in her seventies with acute or convalescent COVID-19. Each CDR3 is given with its conserved first and last residue. The D gene is left open where the match is weak. For some rows the clone size is stated as once, few or many, or as a class when expanded; others skip it.

clone_size d_call j_call v_call cdr3_nt cdr3_aa
. TRBD1 TRBJ1-4 TRBV7-8 TGTGCCAGCAGCTTAACACAGGGGGCAGGCAAAAAACTGTTTTTT CASSLTQGAGKKLFF
. . TRBJ2-5 TRBV5-1 TGCGCCAGCAGCTTGGGGGGGACACAAGAGACCCAGTACTTC CASSLGGTQETQYF
. . TRBJ2-7 TRBV9 TGTGCCAGCAGCGTAGATCCGGGATTCGGCGAGCAGTACTTC CASSVDPGFGEQYF
few TRBD2 TRBJ2-2 TRBV5-4 TGTGCCAGCAGCTTGGTCGGGAGGTACACCGGGGAGCTGTTTTTT CASSLVGRYTGELFF
. . TRBJ2-7 TRBV6-6 TGTGCCAGCAGTCCCCGTGGCAGCGCAGGGCGTAGTTTCTCCTACGAGCAGTACTTC CASSPRGSAGRSFSYEQYF
many . TRBJ1-1 TRBV25-1 TGTGCCAGCAGTCCCTCAGGGAGGAGCACTGAAGCTTTCTTT CASSPSGRSTEAFF
. . TRBJ2-1 TRBV7-3 TGTGCCAGCAGCTTAATCGGTTACGCTGAGCAGTTCTTC CASSLIGYAEQFF
. . TRBJ2-7 TRBV18 TGTGCCAGCTCAGGGGACAACAACTACGAGCAGTACTTC CASSGDNNYEQYF
once . TRBJ1-2 TRBV10-1 TGCGCCAGCAGTCCACAGGCGAACTATGGCTACACCTTC CASSPQANYGYTF
. . TRBJ2-7 TRBV5-1 TGCGCCAGCAGCTTGGGGGCAGGGTTTTACGAGCAGTACTTC CASSLGAGFYEQYF
few TRBD1 TRBJ2-1 TRBV2 TGTGCCAGCATTGCGGACAGGATCCTCTACAATGAGCAGTTCTTC CASIADRILYNEQFF
. . TRBJ2-3 TRBV11-2 TGTGCCAGCAGCTTAAAGGGGCAGGGGTTTACCCGCACAGATACGCAGTATTTT CASSLKGQGFTRTDTQYF
. TRBD2 TRBJ2-1 TRBV10-2 TGCGCCAGTGATAGCGGGAGGGGCAAGCAGTTCTTC CASDSGRGKQFF
. . TRBJ1-1 TRBV10-3 TGTGCCATCAGTGAGTCGGCGAACACTGAAGCTTTCTTT CAISESANTEAFF
. . TRBJ1-2 TRBV6-6 TGTGCCAGCAGCCTATATGGACAGACCGGCTACACCTTC CASSLYGQTGYTF
. TRBD2 TRBJ2-3 TRBV19 TGTGCCAGTAGGATGGGTGGACTAGGAATAGATACGCAGTATTTT CASRMGGLGIDTQYF
. . TRBJ2-2 TRBV5-1 TGCGCCACCGCGGGCCAGCCCGGGGAGCTGTTTTTT CATAGQPGELFF
. TRBD2 TRBJ2-7 TRBV5-1 TGCGCCAGCAGCTTGGCGGGAACGGGACTAGCGGGAGGGCCCGAGCAGTACTTC CASSLAGTGLAGGPEQYF
. . TRBJ1-5 TRBV7-2 TGTGCCAGCAGCTTAAACAGGGATGGCAATCAGCCCCAGCATTTT CASSLNRDGNQPQHF
. TRBD2 TRBJ2-1 TRBV5-1 TGCGCCAGCAGCCTACTAGCGGGGGAATACAATGAGCAGTTCTTC CASSLLAGEYNEQFF
few . TRBJ2-7 TRBV5-5 TGTGCCAGCAGCTTGTTAACAGGACCGTACGAGCAGTACTTC CASSLLTGPYEQYF
. TRBD2 TRBJ2-1 TRBV12-3/TRBV12-4 TGTGCCAGCAGCCTCGGGACTAGCCTGTTCTTC CASSLGTSLFF
. TRBD1 TRBJ2-3 TRBV6-5 TGTGCCAGCGCCCGAACACAGGGACAGACTACGCAGTATTTT CASARTQGQTTQYF
few TRBD1 TRBJ1-2 TRBV9 TGTGCCAGCAGCGCATTCGACAGGGCTTATGGCTACACCTTC CASSAFDRAYGYTF
. TRBD1 TRBJ1-2 TRBV19 TGTGCCAGTAGTAGGCAGGGGGCTAACTATGGCTACACCTTC CASSRQGANYGYTF
. TRBD2 TRBJ2-7 TRBV7-9 TGTGCCAGCAGCTCTCCGACTAGCGGTAGCTCCTACGAGCAGTACTTC CASSSPTSGSSYEQYF
few TRBD1 TRBJ1-4 TRBV20-1 TGCAGTGCTAGTGGTATAGGGACAGGGCGTGAAAAACTGTTTTTT CSASGIGTGREKLFF
. . TRBJ2-2 TRBV11-2 TGTGCCAGCAGCTTTACCCGGGGTAGCCCTCTCCGGGAGCTGTTTTTT CASSFTRGSPLRELFF
. TRBD1 TRBJ1-1 TRBV30 TGTGCCGGACTAAGGACAGGGGGCGCCGCTGAAGCTTTCTTT CAGLRTGGAAEAFF
. . TRBJ2-3 TRBV6-5 TGTGCCAGCAGCTACAGCACTAGCACAGATACGCAGTATTTT CASSYSTSTDTQYF
. . TRBJ1-2 TRBV6-2/TRBV6-3 TGTGCCAGCAGCTCCCGCGCCAGAGGAGGCTATGGCTACACCTTC CASSSRARGGYGYTF
. . TRBJ1-5 TRBV27 TGTGCCAGCAGTTTAACTGGCAGGGATGATAGACATTTT CASSLTGRDDRHF
few . TRBJ2-3 TRBV9 TGTGCCAGCAGCGTAAAAGGTTCAGGGTCTAGCACAGATACGCAGTATTTT CASSVKGSGSSTDTQYF
. . TRBJ2-6 TRBV6-2/TRBV6-3 TGTGCCAGCAGCCCTCGACGGCCGATCGGAGTGGGCTCTGGGGCCAACGTCCTGACTTTC CASSPRRPIGVGSGANVLTF
. TRBD2 TRBJ2-1 TRBV5-4 TGTGCCAGCAGCTCGATCCGGGGGGACAATGAGCAGTTCTTC CASSSIRGDNEQFF
. TRBD1 TRBJ1-5 TRBV19 TGTGCCAGTAGTACACCGGGACAGGGGAATCAGCCCCAGCATTTT CASSTPGQGNQPQHF
. . TRBJ1-2 TRBV5-5 TGTGCCAGCGATGGCTGCACCTTC CASDGCTF
few TRBD1 TRBJ1-1 TRBV27 TGTGCCAGCAGCGCGACAGGGCCGTGGACTGAAGCTTTCTTT CASSATGPWTEAFF
. . TRBJ2-7 TRBV5-4 TGTGCCAGCAGCTTGTTAAAGTCGGGGGACGAGCAGTACTTC CASSLLKSGDEQYF
. . TRBJ1-1 TRBV23-1 TGCGCCAGCAGTCAGACGCCCGGGACACCGAACACTGAAGCTTTCTTT CASSQTPGTPNTEAFF
few TRBD1 TRBJ1-2 TRBV5-4 TGTGCCAGCAGCTTGGCGAGGGACAGGCCGTTCTCTAACTATGGCTACACCTTC CASSLARDRPFSNYGYTF
. . TRBJ2-1 TRBV7-9 TGTGCCAGCTTATTTCAGGGGAGCAATGAGCAGTTCTTC CASLFQGSNEQFF